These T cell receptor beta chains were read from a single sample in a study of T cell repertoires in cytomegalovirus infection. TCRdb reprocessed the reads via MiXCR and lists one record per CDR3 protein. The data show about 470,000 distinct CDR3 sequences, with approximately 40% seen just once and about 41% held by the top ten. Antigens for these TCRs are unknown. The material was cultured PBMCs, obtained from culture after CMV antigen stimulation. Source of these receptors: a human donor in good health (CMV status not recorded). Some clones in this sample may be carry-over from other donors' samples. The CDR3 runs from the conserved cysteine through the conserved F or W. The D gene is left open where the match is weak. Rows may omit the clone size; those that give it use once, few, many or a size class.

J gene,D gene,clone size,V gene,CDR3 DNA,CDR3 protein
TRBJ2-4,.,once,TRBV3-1,TGTGCCAGCAGCCAAGGAGGTGCAATTCAGTACTTC,CASSQGGAIQYF
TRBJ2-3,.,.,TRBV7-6,TGTGCCAGCAGCGAGCTACGAGAGGATACGCAGTATTTT,CASSELREDTQYF
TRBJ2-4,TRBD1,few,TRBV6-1,TGTGCCAGCAGTTTTCAGGGGGACATTCAGTACTTC,CASSFQGDIQYF
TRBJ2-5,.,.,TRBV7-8,TGTGCCAGCAGCTTTGACTCCCTGGGGGAGACCCAGTACTTC,CASSFDSLGETQYF
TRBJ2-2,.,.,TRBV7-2,TGTGCCAGCAGCTCCGGGGGCAGGGCGGACACCGGGGAGCTGTTTTTT,CASSSGGRADTGELFF
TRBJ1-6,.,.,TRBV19,TGTGCCAGTACGGGGCGAGGGGATTCACCCCTCCACTTT,CASTGRGDSPLHF
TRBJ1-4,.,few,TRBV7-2,TGTGCCAGCAGCTTATGTTTTGTCAGGAAAGTGACTAATGAAAAACTGTTTTTT,CASSLCFVRKVTNEKLFF
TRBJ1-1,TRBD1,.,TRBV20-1,TGCAGTGCTAGGAAGACAGGGGGCCGGAGGGACACTGAAGCTTTCTTT,CSARKTGGRRDTEAFF
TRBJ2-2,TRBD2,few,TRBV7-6,TGTGCCAGCACCACCGGGGGGGGCGGGGAGCTGTTTTTT,CASTTGGGGELFF
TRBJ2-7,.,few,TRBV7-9,TGTGCCAGCAGCTTAGGGCAGGAAGACCTTCGCATGGACTTC,CASSLGQEDLRMDF
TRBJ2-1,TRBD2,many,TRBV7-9,TGTGCCAGCAGCTTAACGGGAGGGCTTCTGGTTGAGCAGTTCTTC,CASSLTGGLLVEQFF
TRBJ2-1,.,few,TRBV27,TGTGCCAGCAACCGACATATCGCACCCAATGAGCAGTTCTTC,CASNRHIAPNEQFF
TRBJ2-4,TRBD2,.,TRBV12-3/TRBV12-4,TGTGCCAGCAGGCTAGCGGGGGGGGTCAAAAACATTCAGTACTTC,CASRLAGGVKNIQYF
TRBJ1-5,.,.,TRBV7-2,TGTGCCAGCAGCTTAGGTGCTCTCCCCCAGCATTTT,CASSLGALPQHF
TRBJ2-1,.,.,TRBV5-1,TGCGCCAGCAGCTCGAGGGGGGCTTACGTTAATGAGCAGTTCTTC,CASSSRGAYVNEQFF
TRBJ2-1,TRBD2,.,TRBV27,TGTGCCAGCAGTTTATGGACTAGCGGGGGGCGGTACAATGAGCAGTTCTTC,CASSLWTSGGRYNEQFF
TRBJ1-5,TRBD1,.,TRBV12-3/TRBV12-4,TGTGCCAGCAGTCCGGACAGGGTCCTTAGCAATCAGCCCCAGCATTTT,CASSPDRVLSNQPQHF
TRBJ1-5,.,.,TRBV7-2,TGTGCCAGCAGCTTCCGAGAGGGTAGCAATCAGCCCCAGCATTTT,CASSFREGSNQPQHF
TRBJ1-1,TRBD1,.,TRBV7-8,TGTGCCAGCTCGAATGGACGGACAGGGCTTGGGTGGACTTTCTTT,CASSNGRTGLGWTFF
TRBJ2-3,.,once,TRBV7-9,TGTGCCAGCAGCTCCCTTGGGCTTAGCACAGATACGCAGTATTTT,CASSSLGLSTDTQYF
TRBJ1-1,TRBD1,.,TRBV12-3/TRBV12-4,TGTGCCAGCAGTTTATCTGGGACAGGGGCCACTGAAGCTTTCTTT,CASSLSGTGATEAFF
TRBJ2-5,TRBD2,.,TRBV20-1,TGCAGTGCTCGTACAGCGGGGCCGCGGGCGGAGACCCAGTACTTC,CSARTAGPRAETQYF
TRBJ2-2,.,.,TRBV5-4,TGTGCCAGCAGCTTGGACAGCAAGAACACCGGGGAGCTGTTTTTT,CASSLDSKNTGELFF
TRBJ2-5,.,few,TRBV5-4,TGTGCCAGCAGCAAGACCGGGGCCGAGACCCAGTACTTC,CASSKTGAETQYF
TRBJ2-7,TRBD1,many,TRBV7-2,TGTGCCAGCAGCCGGGACAGGGAATCCTACGAGCAGTACTTC,CASSRDRESYEQYF
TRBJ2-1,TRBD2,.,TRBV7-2,TGTGCCAGCAGCAACTCAGCGGGGGGGGGTGAGCAGTTCTTC,CASSNSAGGGEQFF
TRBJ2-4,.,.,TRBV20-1,TGCAGTGCTAGTTGGGGGAAGATAGCCAAAAACATTCAGTACTTC,CSASWGKIAKNIQYF
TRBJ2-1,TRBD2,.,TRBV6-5,TGTGCCAGCAGAAAACTAGCGGGAGGGTCCCTCAATGAGCAGTTCTTC,CASRKLAGGSLNEQFF
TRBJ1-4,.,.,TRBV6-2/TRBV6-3,TGTGCCAGCAATCTCGATCCTTGGACTGGAAAACTGTTTTTT,CASNLDPWTGKLFF
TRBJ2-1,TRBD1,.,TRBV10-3,TGTGCCATCAAAGCTCCAGGGGGTAATGAGCAGTTCTTC,CAIKAPGGNEQFF
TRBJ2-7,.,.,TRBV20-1,TGCAGTGCTGCACAGGGCTCCTACGAGCAGTACTTC,CSAAQGSYEQYF
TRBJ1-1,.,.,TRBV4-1,TGCGCCAGCAGCCAATTCACCGACACTGAAGCTTTCTTT,CASSQFTDTEAFF
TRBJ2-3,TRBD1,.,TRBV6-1,TGTGCCAGCAGAGCGGACAGGGTGTTCGGAGATACGCAGTATTTT,CASRADRVFGDTQYF
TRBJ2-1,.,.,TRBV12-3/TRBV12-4,TGTGCCAGCAGTATGTCCCGGGACTTAGATCAGTTCTTC,CASSMSRDLDQFF
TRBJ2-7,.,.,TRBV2,TGTGCCAGCAGTGGGCAGCAAAAGTCCTACGAGCAGTACTTC,CASSGQQKSYEQYF
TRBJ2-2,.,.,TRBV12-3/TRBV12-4,TGTGCCAGCAAGCCGACACTACCGCGCACCGGGGAGCTGTTTTTT,CASKPTLPRTGELFF
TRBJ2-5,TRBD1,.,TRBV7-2,TGTGCCAGCAGCTTGAGGGGGCTTCGGGAGACCCAGTACTTC,CASSLRGLRETQYF
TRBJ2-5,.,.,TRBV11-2,TGTGCCAGCAGCTTAGATCGTGTCGCGGGGCCCGCGGAGACCCAGTACTTC,CASSLDRVAGPAETQYF
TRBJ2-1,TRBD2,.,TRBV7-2,TGTGCCAGCAGTCGATTGACTAGCGGGGGAATTAATGAGCAGTTCTTC,CASSRLTSGGINEQFF
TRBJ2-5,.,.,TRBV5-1,TGCGCCAGCAGCCCCGTCCGGGGAAGAGAGACCCAGTACTTC,CASSPVRGRETQYF
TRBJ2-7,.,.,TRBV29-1,TGCAGCGTTAGGGACTACGAGCAGTACTTC,CSVRDYEQYF
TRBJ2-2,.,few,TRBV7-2,TGTGCCAGCGGGGGGTCCACCGGGGAGCTGTTTTTT,CASGGSTGELFF
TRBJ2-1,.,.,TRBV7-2,TGTGCCAGCAGCTCTCCGGACTATTCCTACAATGAGCAGTTCTTC,CASSSPDYSYNEQFF
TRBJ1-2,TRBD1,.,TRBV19,TGTGCCAGCCAACCTCCTCCGGGACAGGGTACTGGAGGCTACACCTTC,CASQPPPGQGTGGYTF
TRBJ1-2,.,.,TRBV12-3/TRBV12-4,TGTGCCAGCAGACCCAGTGGAAGCAACTATGGCTACACCTTC,CASRPSGSNYGYTF
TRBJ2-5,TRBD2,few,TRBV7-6,TGTGCCAGCAGCCTCGGGACTAGGGTATCGGAGACCCAGTACTTC,CASSLGTRVSETQYF
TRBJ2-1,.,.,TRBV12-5,TGTGCTAGTGGTTTGATTGTGGGAGCCCGCTACAATGAGCAGTTCTTC,CASGLIVGARYNEQFF
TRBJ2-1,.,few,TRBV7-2,TGTGCCAGCAGTAGTCTAGCTCCCGAGCAGTTCTTC,CASSSLAPEQFF
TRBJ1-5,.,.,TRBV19,TGTGCCAGTAGTATAGCCCCCCACCGAAGAAGCAATCAGCCCCAGCATTTT,CASSIAPHRRSNQPQHF
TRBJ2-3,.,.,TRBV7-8,TGTGCCAGCAGCCCCCAAATGGACGTGACTTATACGCAGTATTTT,CASSPQMDVTYTQYF
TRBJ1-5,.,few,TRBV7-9,TGTGCCAGCAGCTTCGCGACTCAGCCCCAGCATTTT,CASSFATQPQHF
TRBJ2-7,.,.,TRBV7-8,TGTGCCAGCAGCTTAGTGTCGAGCTCCTACGAGCAGTACTTC,CASSLVSSSYEQYF